Below are 30 T cell receptor beta chains sequenced from a single sample in a study of T cell responses to AZD1222 COVID-19 vaccine. The table came from immunoSEQ multiplex PCR; TCRdb's copy has only in-frame clones and leaves some out. Of around 130,000 clones listed, approximately 92% were seen once; the top ten hold 1.9%. Specimen: peripheral blood, collected 28 days after the second AZD1222 dose. All receptors come from an adult who received the AZD1222 COVID-19 vaccine.

The chain recombines TRBV7-9 with TRBJ2-7, with D perhaps TRBD1 or TRBD2 (5 bases each). Germline CDR1 and CDR2: SEHNR and FQNEAQ (reference sequence). The CDR3 has 13 amino acids. Trimming shortened V by 5 bases and J by 9 bases, and 17 bases separated the two germline ends. The chain's CDR3 is CASSPGPRRRQYV. In nucleotides, the CDR3 is TGTGCCAGCAGCCCGGGACCCCGGAGAAGGCAGTACGTC.

The gene calls are TRBV24-1 and TRBJ1-1; possible D gene TRBD1, 6 bases. The CDR3 extends over 14 amino acids. Looked up from germline, CDR1 is KGHDR and CDR2 is SFDVKD. Trimming pared 5 bases from V and 4 bases from J, leaving 13 bases between. In DNA form, the CDR3 reads TGTGCCACCAGTGGGGGGGCGGGTAGCACTGAAGCTTTCTTT. Protein product: CATSGGAGSTEAFF.

This clone was seen just once. V and J are TRBV25-1 and TRBJ2-3, with D perhaps matching TRBD1 or TRBD2 (5 bases each). Germline V CDR1 and CDR2: MGHDK, SYGVNS. The CDR3 loop spans 13 amino acids. The ends were cut back, 3 bases at V and 1 base at J, with 5 bases in the middle. CDR3 amino acids: CASSEGGTDTQYF. In DNA, the CDR3 is TGTGCCAGCAGTGAGGGGGGCACAGATACGCAGTATTTT.

This chain connects TRBV18 to TRBJ2-1; 10 bases map to TRBD2. The CDR3 totals 18 residues. V was clipped by 6 bases and J by 1 base; unmatched bases: 12. CDR1 is KGHSH, CDR2 LQKENI, per germline. CDR3 residues: CASSTRGLALSSYNEQFF. CDR3 DNA sequence: TGTGCCAGCTCGACCCGGGGACTAGCGTTATCTTCCTACAATGAGCAGTTCTTC.

V and J are TRBV30 and TRBJ1-2; D unresolved. The CDR3 runs to 12 residues. CDR1 and CDR2 (germline): GTSNPN, SVGIG (reference sequence). V lost 1 base, J lost 1 base, and 4 bases lay in between. CDR3 amino acids: CAWSGSNYGYTF. DNA for the CDR3: TGTGCCTGGAGTGGCAGTAACTATGGCTACACCTTC. Full variable domain (remainder filled in from reference TRBV30 and TRBJ1-2): SQTIHQWPATLVQPVGSPLSLECTVEGTSNPNLYWYRQAAGRGLQLLFYSVGIGQISSEVPQNLSASRPQDRQFILSSKKLLLSDSGFYLCAWSGSNYGYTFGSGTRLTVV.

The chain is built from TRBV7-3 and TRBJ2-5; no clear D gene. This CDR3 comprises 13 residues. The germline CDR1 and CDR2 sequences are SGHTA and FQGTGA. Trimming left V 2 bases short and J 6 bases short, with 10 bases between. The CDR3 loop is CASSLDQAQTQYF. The DNA of the CDR3 is TGTGCCAGCAGCTTAGATCAGGCTCAGACCCAGTACTTC. The whole variable domain, remainder taken from reference TRBV7-3 and TRBJ2-5, is GAGVSQTPSNKVTEKGKYVELRCDPISGHTALYWYRQSLGQGPEFLIYFQGTGAADDSGLPNDRFFAVRPEGSVSTLKIQRTERGDSAVYLCASSLDQAQTQYFGPGTRLLVL.

The V and J genes are TRBV12-3 or TRBV12-4 and TRBJ1-5; possible D gene TRBD1, 6 bases. The CDR3 runs 13 residues. Trimming pared 3 bases from V and 7 bases from J, leaving 10 bases between. The CDR3 DNA reads TGTGCCAGCAGTTTTGGGGGGCAACAGCCCCAGCATTTT. Residues: CASSFGGQQPQHF.

The rearrangement uses TRBV3-1 (or the pseudogene TRBV3-2) and TRBJ1-2; 7 bases fit TRBD1. Looked up from germline, CDR1 is LGHDT and CDR2 is YNNKEL (reference sequence). This CDR3 is built from 17 residues. V dropped 4 bases and J dropped 0; count of bases not matched to a gene: 11. CDR3 region: CASSPWTGSLANYGYTF. CDR3 DNA: TGTGCCAGCAGCCCTTGGACAGGTTCCCTAGCTAACTATGGCTACACCTTC.

The gene calls are TRBV7-9 and TRBJ2-5; unclear D gene. There are 13 residues in the CDR3. Trimming took 2 bases from V and 0 from J, leaving 4 bases between them. CDR1 SEHNR and CDR2 FQNEAQ come from the germline V gene (reference sequence). The CDR3 sequence is CASSLSNQETQYF. The CDR3 DNA reads as TGTGCCAGCAGCTTATCCAACCAAGAGACCCAGTACTTC.

The rearrangement uses TRBV6-5 and TRBJ1-2; possibly TRBD1 for D (5 bases). From germline, CDR1 is MNHEY and CDR2 SVGAGI. The V and J ends lost 2 bases and 7 bases respectively, with 11 bases between them. The CDR3 is 13 residues long. CDR3 residues: CASSYEKGFGYTF. The CDR3 DNA reads TGTGCCAGCAGTTACGAGAAGGGGTTTGGCTACACCTTC.

The chain couples TRBV5-5 to TRBJ1-3, with TRBD1 matching 8 bases. The germline V gene encodes CDR1 SGHKS and CDR2 YYEKEE (reference sequence). Trimming took 0 bases from V and 4 from J; bases not matched to a gene: 3. The CDR3 is 15 amino acids. The DNA for the CDR3 is TGTGCCAGCAGCTTGGTAGGGGACAGGGGAAACACCATATATTTT. This encodes CASSLVGDRGNTIYF.

The table lists this clone with a count of one. The chain joins TRBV7-3 to TRBJ2-2; D possibly corresponds to TRBD1 (6 bases). The CDR3 is 17 amino acids. Germline lookup yields CDR1 SGHTA and CDR2 FQGTGA. The V end lost 2 bases, the J end lost 2 bases, and 15 bases lay between the germline ends. In DNA, the CDR3 is TGTGCCAGCAGCTTAGACCCCCCGGGACACAACACCGGGGAGCTGTTTTTT. Protein sequence: CASSLDPPGHNTGELFF.

The chain recombines TRBV6-5 with TRBJ2-1; D call uncertain. The CDR3 spans 11 residues. V shed 5 bases and J shed 6 bases, with 5 bases lying between them. The germline V gene has CDR1 MNHEY and CDR2 SVGAGI. The CDR3 DNA follows: TGTGCCAGCAGTCTCGGCAATGAGCAGTTCTTC. Translation gives CASSLGNEQFF.

The chain combines TRBV30 with TRBJ2-1, with unresolved D. This CDR3 region has 12 residues. V lost 5 bases, J lost 6 bases, and 11 bases lay in between. The germline V gene encodes CDR1 GTSNPN and CDR2 SVGIG (reference sequence). The CDR3 DNA is TGTGCCTGGGTTAAAGTAGGCAATGAGCAGTTCTTC. Amino acid sequence: CAWVKVGNEQFF.

This clone was seen once. The chain couples TRBV11-3 to TRBJ1-1; D unresolved. The ends were cut back, 4 bases at V and 3 bases at J, with 3 bases in the middle. The CDR3 sequence is 11 residues long. In germline, CDR1 is SGHNT, CDR2 YENEEA. Here the CDR3 DNA reads TGTGCCAGCAGCTCCTACACTGAAGCTTTCTTT. Translating it yields CASSSYTEAFF.

The chain couples TRBV2 to TRBJ2-3, with a tentative D call TRBD2 (5 bases). CDR1 is SNHLY, CDR2 FYNNEI, per germline. Trimming cost V 7 bases and J 6 bases, with 17 bases left between them. The CDR3 totals 14 residues. The CDR3 loop is CASTPSGAGDTQYF. In nucleotides, the CDR3 is TGTGCCAGCACCCCGAGCGGAGCTGGGGATACGCAGTATTTT.

With respect to this clone: The junction and the germline gene differ at one end; a read error may be behind it. J is TRBJ2-1 and V is TRBV7-7; a weak D match, TRBD2 (6 bases). Per germline, CDR1 SSHAT and CDR2 FNYEAQ (reference sequence). This CDR3 is built from 13 residues. CDR3 in DNA: TGTGCTAGCAGCTTAGCGCGATTTCGGGAGAAGTTCTTC. Its translation: CASSLARFREKFF.

V and J are TRBV29-1 and TRBJ1-2; 10 nucleotides match TRBD1. The CDR3 sequence is 12 residues long. The trim removed 7 bases at V and 7 bases at J, leaving 6 bases unmatched. The V gene's germline CDR1 is SQVTM and CDR2 ANQGSEA. This CDR3 is CSGGQGPLGYTF. CDR3 in DNA: TGCAGCGGGGGACAGGGGCCACTTGGCTACACCTTC.

The V gene is TRBV12-5, the J gene TRBJ1-3, with TRBD1 as a possible D gene (5 bases). Germline V gene sequence: CDR1 LGHNT, CDR2 FRNRAP. Deletions cut 0 bases from V and 0 bases from J, with 18 bases between. The CDR3 covers 19 residues. CDR3 sequence reads: CASGLVGRGLLFSGNTIYF. The CDR3 DNA follows: TGTGCTAGTGGTTTGGTCGGGAGGGGCCTACTCTTCTCTGGAAACACCATATATTTT.

The chain couples TRBV24-1 to TRBJ2-5, with D unresolved. CDR3 length: 13 amino acids. The ends were cut back, 5 bases at V and 7 bases at J, with 13 bases in the middle. Germline V gene sequence: CDR1 KGHDR, CDR2 SFDVKD. The DNA for the CDR3 is TGTGCCACCAGTGTAGCCGGGCATTCGACCCAGTACTTC. This gives the protein CATSVAGHSTQYF.

The rearrangement uses TRBV5-4 and TRBJ2-3; 7 bases align to TRBD2. The junction had 16 bases not matched to a gene; V was cut back by 9 bases and J by 0 bases. CDR1 SGHNT and CDR2 YYREEE come from the germline V gene (reference sequence). The CDR3 runs to 17 residues. In nucleotides, the CDR3 is TGTGCCACTCAGGGAGGGAGGGCAATCGCTAGCACAGATACGCAGTATTTT. Amino acids: CATQGGRAIASTDTQYF.

This chain connects TRBV7-8 to TRBJ2-2; TRBD2 aligns across 7 bases. The V segment lost 6 bases and the J segment 7 bases; nucleotides outside the gene matches: 11. The CDR3 has 15 amino acids. Germline loops: CDR1 SGHVS, CDR2 FQNEAQ. In DNA, the CDR3 is TGTGCCAGCAGACCCCCGCCCAGGACTAGCGGGGAGCTGTTTTTT. Its translation: CASRPPPRTSGELFF. The variable domain in full, with the rest retrieved from reference TRBV7-8 and TRBJ2-2, is GAGVSQSPRYKVAKRGQDVALRCDPISGHVSLFWYQQALGQGPEFLTYFQNEAQLDKSGLPSDRFFAERPEGSVSTLKIQRTQQEDSAVYLCASRPPPRTSGELFFGEGSRLTVL.

The gene calls are TRBV4-3 and TRBJ1-1; tentative D call: TRBD1 (5 bases). Deletions cut 0 bases from V and 6 bases from J, with 14 bases between. The CDR3 covers 15 residues. Germline CDR1 reads LGHNA; CDR2 reads YSLEER. The CDR3, as DNA: TGCGCCAGCAGCCAAGATCAAGGGGAGTGGGCTGAAGCTTTCTTT. It translates to CASSQDQGEWAEAFF.

In this sample, this clone turned up once. The chain links TRBV7-9 to TRBJ1-1; TRBD1 agrees at 8 bases. Germline CDR1 and CDR2: SEHNR and FQNEAQ (reference sequence). The CDR3 covers 14 residues. Losses at the gene ends were 1 base for V and 7 bases for J; bases not matched to a gene: 5. The CDR3 bases are TGTGCCAGCAGCTTAGGGGACAGGTGGGTTGAAGCTTTCTTT. It yields the protein CASSLGDRWVEAFF.

V is TRBV27 and J is TRBJ1-2; the D is unclear. This CDR3 is 15 amino acids long. Germline CDR1 and CDR2: MNHEY and SMNVEV (reference sequence). Trimming removed 1 base at V and 0 bases at J, with 9 bases between. CDR3 DNA sequence: TGTGCCAGCAGTTTATATTTCACTTCTAACTATGGCTACACCTTC. Protein: CASSLYFTSNYGYTF.

The rearrangement joins TRBV7-6 to TRBJ2-1; 12 bases align to TRBD2. V lost 0 bases and J lost 1; bases outside the gene matches: 7. The CDR3 runs 19 residues. Germline CDR1 and CDR2: SGHVS and FNYEAQ. CDR3 bases: TGTGCCAGCAGCTTAGCGACTAGCGGGGGATACCATTCCTACAATGAGCAGTTCTTC. Its translation: CASSLATSGGYHSYNEQFF.

The chain couples TRBV7-9 to TRBJ2-5; the match to TRBD2 covers 8 bases. The CDR3 totals 16 residues. The J segment lost 3 bases and the V segment lost 1 base, leaving 7 bases of the junction unmatched. Germline CDR1 and CDR2: SEHNR and FQNEAQ (reference sequence). The CDR3 spells CASSLGAGGGEETQYF. CDR3 DNA sequence: TGTGCCAGCAGCTTAGGGGCGGGGGGAGGCGAAGAGACCCAGTACTTC.

The chain joins TRBV10-3 to TRBJ1-5, with 9 bases identical to TRBD1. Germline-derived CDR1 and CDR2 are ENHRY and SYGVKD. V was clipped by 10 bases and J by 5 bases; unmatched bases: 9. The CDR3 totals 14 residues. The CDR3 sequence: CATESGQGDQPQHF. DNA for the CDR3: TGTGCCACCGAGTCGGGACAGGGCGATCAGCCCCAGCATTTT.

This clone was observed a single time. This sequence joins TRBV5-3 and TRBJ2-7; D is ambiguous. TRBV5-3 is an ORF, and what it does is uncertain. Trimming cost V 1 base and J 2 bases, with 10 bases left between them. The CDR3 has 14 residues. As DNA, the CDR3 is TGTGCCAGAAGCTTGACGCAAGCACCCTACGAGCAGTACTTC. Its protein product is CARSLTQAPYEQYF.

This clone is labeled medium-sized. The chain carries TRBV9 and TRBJ2-2; D might be TRBD1 (5 bases). Trimming shortened V by 5 bases and J by 7 bases, and 9 bases separated the two germline ends. CDR1 is SGDLS, CDR2 YYNGEE, per germline. The CDR3 sequence is 12 residues long. CDR3 loop: CASRRGGGELFF. CDR3 DNA sequence: TGTGCCAGCAGAAGGGGTGGCGGGGAGCTGTTTTTT.